This T cell receptor (beta chain) was identified during a study of blood T cell repertoires in COVID-19. Study as a whole: Some COVID-19 samples were acute and others convalescent; all came from the United States, Italy and Spain.

This clone was seen more than once but under ten times. Authors' analysis steps: Quantification of nucleated cells was approximated via reference gene primer amplification. Data came from immunoSEQ multiplex PCR; TCRdb stores just in-frame clones and leaves some out. The V and J calls and clone size come from that table; D and trimming were worked out from the DNA. The sample comprises some 140,000 clones, over 75% of which are singletons, and 0.63% rests with the top ten. This receptor was obtained from a man between 60 and 75 years old with COVID-19, enrolled during active disease. Sequencing input: peripheral blood.

CDR3 in DNA: TGTGCCAGCAGTTACGACGGACTTAACACTGAAGCTTTCTTT. Translation gives CASSYDGLNTEAFF. This chain links TRBV6-2 or TRBV6-3 with TRBJ1-1, with no clear D. V lost 2 bases and J 2 bases, leaving 9 bases between the germline ends. The CDR3 sequence is 14 residues long. Germline V gene lookup returns CDR1 MNHEY and CDR2 SVGEGT.